The sequence of this TCR beta chain was determined in a study of blood T cell repertoires in COVID-19. Whole-study context: Nucleic acid was either cDNA or gDNA, and it came from T cells, B-cell-depleted T cells, or PBMCs.

Seattle participants joined during active infection and were tracked over time. The authors' processing: Scientists estimated how many nucleated cells there were by amplifying reference gene primers. The data were produced by immunoSEQ multiplex PCR, yet TCRdb's version contains in-frame clones alone and is incomplete. V and J calls plus clone size are reproduced from that table; the DNA served to infer D and trimming. This table holds 95,000 to 100,000 clones, 70% to 90% found once. Germline loops: CDR1 LGHDT, CDR2 YNNKEL (reference sequence). The CDR3 consists of 15 residues. Trimming left V 10 bases short and J 4 bases short, with 20 bases between.

The chain couples TRBV3-1 (or the pseudogene TRBV3-2) to TRBJ1-5; D is ambiguous. Sequencing used peripheral blood. The clonotype comes from a human donor with COVID-19, enrolled during active disease. The donor label of this sample is uncertain. CDR3 sequence reads: CAKAAHPSWNQPQHF. CDR3 DNA sequence: TGTGCCAAGGCGGCGCACCCTTCCTGGAATCAGCCCCAGCATTTT.